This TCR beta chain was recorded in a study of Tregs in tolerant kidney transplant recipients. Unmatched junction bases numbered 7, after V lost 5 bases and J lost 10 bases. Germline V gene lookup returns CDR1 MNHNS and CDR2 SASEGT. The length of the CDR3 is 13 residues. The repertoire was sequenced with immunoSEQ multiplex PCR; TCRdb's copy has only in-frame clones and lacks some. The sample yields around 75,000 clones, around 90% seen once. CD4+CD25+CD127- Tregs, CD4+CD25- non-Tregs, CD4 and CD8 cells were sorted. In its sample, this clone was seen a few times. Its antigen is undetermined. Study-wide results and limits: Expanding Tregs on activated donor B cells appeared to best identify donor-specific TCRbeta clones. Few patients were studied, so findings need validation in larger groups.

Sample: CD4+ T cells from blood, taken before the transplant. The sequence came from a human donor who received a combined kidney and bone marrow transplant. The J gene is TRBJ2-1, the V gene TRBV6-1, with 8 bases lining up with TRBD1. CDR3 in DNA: TGTGCCAGCAGTAAGACAGGGGAGGTCGAGCAGTTCTTC. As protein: CASSKTGEVEQFF.